This T cell receptor beta chain emerged from a study of CD8 T cells in Susac syndrome. Study-wide findings and caveats: TEMRA cells and active patients showed peak Susac CD8+ clonal expansion.

The J segment lost 0 bases and the V segment lost 5 bases, leaving 13 bases of the junction unmatched. The CDR3 length is 18 residues. The V gene's germline CDR1 is SEHNR and CDR2 FQNEAQ (reference sequence). Random hexamers were used to reverse transcribe an amount of roughly 0.45 to 1 ug RNA. A multiplex approach, immunoSEQ multiplex PCR, amplified TCR beta CDR3 across 54 Vbeta and 13 Jbeta. MiXCR, run by TCRdb on the immunoSEQ multiplex PCR reads, gives a single entry per CDR3 protein. The sample yields about 130,000 distinct CDR3 sequences, about 95% seen once. This clonotype came up once. Its cognate antigen is unknown.

The chain recombines TRBV7-9 with TRBJ2-3; 8 bases agree with TRBD2. This TCR came from a human donor with Susac syndrome. Material for sequencing was CD8+ T cells from PBMCs. For the CDR3, the DNA is TGTGCCAGCAGCGCCCCGATCGGGGGGGGCTCTAGCACAGATACGCAGTATTTT. Its translation is CASSAPIGGGSSTDTQYF.